These 7 T cell receptor beta chains share one sample of origin, sequenced in a study. TCRdb fed the reads into MiXCR, producing one record per CDR3 protein. The sample yields 3,800 or so distinct CDR3 sequences, roughly a tenth seen once. Specimen: CD4+ T cells from synovial fluid. The receptors derive from a human donor with rheumatoid arthritis.

This clonotype was seen ten or more times. This chain links TRBV6-1 with TRBJ2-3, with 11 bases fitting TRBD1. Germline values: CDR1 MNHNS, CDR2 SASEGT. The CDR3 is 16 residues long. V lost 3 bases and J lost 3; bases outside the gene matches: 5. CDR3 sequence (DNA): TGTGCCAGCAGTGACTCCGGGACAGGGGGAACAGATACGCAGTATTTT. It yields the protein CASSDSGTGGTDTQYF.

The chain joins TRBV12-5 to TRBJ1-2; 11 bases map to TRBD1. Germline V gene lookup returns CDR1 LGHNT and CDR2 FRNRAP. After removal of 6 bases from V and 8 bases from J, the junction contained 2 bases not matched to a gene. The CDR3 totals 12 residues. The DNA for the CDR3 is TGTGCTAGTGGACGGACAGGGGGCGGCTACACCTTC. This encodes CASGRTGGGYTF.

By proportion, this clonotype is medium-sized. The chain employs TRBV20-1 and TRBJ2-5, with TRBD2 identical over 9 bases. Trimming at V came to 6 bases and at J to 5 bases, leaving 10 bases not matched to a gene. This CDR3 has 14 amino acids. Germline V gene sequence: CDR1 DFQATT, CDR2 SNEGSKA (reference sequence). Here the CDR3 reads CSAILAGRGETQYF. The CDR3 DNA is TGCAGTGCAATCCTAGCGGGAAGGGGGGAGACCCAGTACTTC.

Comments on this clonotype: A much larger clone sits a single nucleotide away, making a read error possible. The J gene is TRBJ1-4, the V gene TRBV12-3 or TRBV12-4; D is possibly TRBD1 (5 bases). This CDR3 contains 14 residues. Trimming stripped 6 bases from V and 5 bases from J, with 13 bases between. Written as DNA, the CDR3 is TGTGCCAGCAGCAATCCCCCAGGGAATGAAAAACTGTTTTTT. Its protein is CASSNPPGNEKLFF.

By share of the sample, this clonotype is medium-sized. The chain uses TRBV7-6 and TRBJ2-5; D is unclear. The CDR3 has 14 residues. V lost 6 bases and J lost 0, with 11 bases in between. CDR1 and CDR2 from the germline V gene are SGHVS and FNYEAQ. The CDR3 sequence: CASSFDGYQETQYF. CDR3 DNA sequence: TGTGCCAGCAGTTTTGACGGCTACCAAGAGACCCAGTACTTC.

In its sample, this clonotype ranks as medium-sized. The chain joins TRBV7-2 to TRBJ2-1; TRBD2 is a possible D gene (6 bases). Germline V gives CDR1 SGHTA, CDR2 FQGNSA. The CDR3 has 15 amino acids. V lost 3 bases to trimming and J lost 4 bases, with 13 bases between them. For the CDR3, the DNA is TGTGCCAGCAGCTTGAGCAGCGGGTCATACAATGAGCAGTTCTTC. Its protein product is CASSLSSGSYNEQFF.

In its sample, this clonotype was seen many times. The chain combines TRBV7-2 with TRBJ2-3; TRBD2 aligns across 13 bases. CDR1 and CDR2 (germline): SGHTA, FQGNSA. V trimming: 5 bases; J trimming: 2 bases; junction bases outside the gene matches: 4. CDR3 length: 16 amino acids. CDR3 sequence reads: CASSDGLAGVTDTQYF. DNA for the CDR3: TGTGCCAGCAGCGACGGACTAGCGGGAGTCACAGATACGCAGTATTTT.